This passage covers 27 T cell receptor beta chains from one sample sequenced in a study of T cells in Graves' hyperthyroidism and ophthalmopathy. The CDR3 regions of TCR beta were amplified from RNA transcripts. The TCR CDR3 was amplified in a first-round RT-PCR using the HTBI primer set. One entry per CDR3 protein results from TCRdb running MiXCR on the multiplex PCR reads. The table has about 200,000 distinct CDR3 sequences, 17% seen once; the top ten hold around 48%. The material sequenced was blood. Receptors originate from a woman aged 45-65 years with Graves' hyperthyroidism.

This clonotype was seen repeatedly, ten times or more. The gene calls are TRBV18 and TRBJ2-1; TRBD1 is a possible D gene (5 bases). CDR1 is KGHSH, CDR2 LQKENI, per germline. This CDR3 has 17 amino acids. The V and J ends lost 2 bases and 0 bases respectively, with 14 bases between them. The CDR3 loop is CASSPTGFESSYNEQFF. The CDR3 nucleotides read TGTGCCAGCTCACCAACAGGATTCGAAAGCTCCTACAATGAGCAGTTCTTC.

The sample holds many counts of this clonotype. The chain employs TRBV10-3 and TRBJ2-6; D is unresolved. V lost 0 bases to trimming and J lost 9 bases, with 9 bases between them. The CDR3 extends over 14 amino acids. Germline-derived CDR1 and CDR2 are ENHRY and SYGVKD. CDR3 DNA sequence: TGTGCCATCAGTGAGTCAGGCAGCGACAACGTCCTGACTTTC. Translating gives CAISESGSDNVLTF.

V is TRBV19 and J is TRBJ1-2; TRBD1 is a possible D gene (5 bases). The CDR3 has 14 residues. Trimming removed 5 bases from V and 0 bases from J, with 10 bases in between. The germline gives CDR1 LNHDA, CDR2 SQIVND (reference sequence). Written as DNA, the CDR3 is TGTGCCAGTAGTCCCCCAGGGCCTAACTATGGCTACACCTTC. Encoded protein: CASSPPGPNYGYTF.

About this clonotype: An end of the junction does not agree with germline; a read error may underlie this. V usage is TRBV10-3 and J usage is TRBJ1-4; D is ambiguous. The CDR3 totals 13 residues. CDR1 and CDR2 (germline): ENHRY, SYGVKD. This chain's CDR3 is CAVSSSWGEKLFF. CDR3 bases: TGTGCCGTCAGTTCGTCATGGGGTGAAAAACTGTTTTTT.

This clonotype was recorded many times. The V call is TRBV7-9, the J call TRBJ1-1; tentatively, D is TRBD1 (5 bases). The CDR3 consists of 15 residues. V was cut by 5 bases and J by 6 bases, with 19 bases left in between. The germline gives CDR1 SEHNR, CDR2 FQNEAQ (reference sequence). CDR3 bases: TGTGCCAGCAGCCCCCCTAATGGGGGATCCGCTGAAGCTTTCTTT. This translates into CASSPPNGGSAEAFF.

This clonotype was detected many times. This chain joins TRBV10-3 and TRBJ1-5; D is unresolved. V was pared by 3 bases and J by 3 bases, with 12 bases between. The CDR3 runs 15 residues. Germline V gives CDR1 ENHRY, CDR2 SYGVKD. CDR3 in DNA: TGTGCCATCAGTGAAGACGGCCAGCCCAATCAGCCCCAGCATTTT. It specifies CAISEDGQPNQPQHF.

This clonotype has ten or more counts. The chain combines TRBV20-1 with TRBJ2-7; no clear D gene. The CDR3 is made up of 11 amino acids. The V gene lost 6 bases and the J gene lost 3 bases, with 9 bases spanning the gap. Germline values: CDR1 DFQATT, CDR2 SNEGSKA (reference sequence). In DNA form, the CDR3 reads TGCAGTGCCAATAAAGGCTACGAGCAGTACTTC. Residues: CSANKGYEQYF.

This clonotype was picked up many times. This sequence joins TRBV7-3 and TRBJ1-1, with unresolved D. The V end was cut by 2 bases, the J end by 6 bases, with 10 bases between. The CDR3 is made up of 13 amino acids. CDR1 SGHTA and CDR2 FQGTGA come from the germline V gene. The DNA of the CDR3 is TGTGCCAGCAGCTTATTGGGGTACCCTGAAGCTTTCTTT. Protein: CASSLLGYPEAFF.

Ten or more counts support this clonotype. This chain uses TRBV10-3 with TRBJ2-7; D is undetermined. Trimming took 0 bases from V and 5 from J, leaving 11 bases between them. The CDR3 has 14 amino acids. Germline V gives CDR1 ENHRY, CDR2 SYGVKD. This CDR3 reads CAISESMNVNEQYF. CDR3 sequence (DNA): TGTGCCATCAGTGAGTCCATGAATGTAAACGAGCAGTACTTC.

There are many counts of this clonotype. The chain joins TRBV10-3 to TRBJ2-5, with 11 bases lining up with TRBD2. V trimming: 5 bases; J trimming: 0 bases; junction bases outside the gene matches: 2. The CDR3 covers 15 residues. The germline V gene encodes CDR1 ENHRY and CDR2 SYGVKD. CDR3 sequence: CAISRLAGYQETQYF. The CDR3 DNA sequence: TGTGCCATCAGTAGACTAGCGGGGTACCAAGAGACCCAGTACTTC.

The rearrangement uses TRBV3-1 and TRBJ2-7, with no clear D. The V end lost 1 base, the J end lost 2 bases, and 3 bases lay between the germline ends. The CDR3 is 12 residues long. Germline V gene lookup returns CDR1 LGHDT and CDR2 YNNKEL (reference sequence). The CDR3 coding sequence is TGTGCCAGCAGCCAAGTCCCCTACGAGCAGTACTTC. Translation gives CASSQVPYEQYF.

In its sample, this clonotype was seen a few times. The V and J genes are TRBV19 and TRBJ2-3; possibly TRBD2 for D (6 bases). The length of the CDR3 is 15 residues. Germline lookup yields CDR1 LNHDA and CDR2 SQIVND (reference sequence). Trimming pared 6 bases from V and 2 bases from J, leaving 15 bases between. CDR3 nucleotides: TGTGCCAGTAGGCTGTGGGGGGACCACACAGATACGCAGTATTTT. Its protein product is CASRLWGDHTDTQYF.

This clonotype was observed many times. V usage is TRBV6-1 and J usage is TRBJ1-4; TRBD1 aligns across 7 bases. The germline gives CDR1 MNHNS, CDR2 SASEGT. The CDR3 extends over 13 amino acids. Trimming took 6 bases from V and 8 from J; bases not matched to a gene: 6. CDR3: CASRGTGVEKLFF. Here the CDR3 DNA reads TGTGCCAGCAGAGGTACAGGGGTCGAAAAACTGTTTTTT.

This clonotype has at least ten counts. The gene calls are TRBV20-1 and TRBJ2-1; 11 nucleotides line up with TRBD2. Germline-derived CDR1 and CDR2 are DFQATT and SNEGSKA (reference sequence). The V segment lost 4 bases and the J segment 3 bases; nucleotides outside the gene matches: 8. The CDR3 has 16 residues. CDR3 sequence reads: CSANTATSGNYNEQFF. CDR3 DNA: TGCAGTGCTAACACCGCGACTAGCGGGAACTACAATGAGCAGTTCTTC.

This clonotype was recorded at least ten times. The chain employs TRBV30 and TRBJ2-4; D call uncertain. With 3 bases removed from V and 0 bases from J, the gap between germline ends came to 12 bases. The germline gives CDR1 GTSNPN, CDR2 SVGIG (reference sequence). The CDR3 length is 15 residues. The CDR3 here is CAWSLGRAAKNIQYF. The CDR3 region has the DNA TGTGCCTGGAGCCTAGGACGGGCAGCCAAAAACATTCAGTACTTC.

The chain joins TRBV20-1 to TRBJ2-2; possibly TRBD2 for D (5 bases). V was trimmed by 6 bases and J by 8 bases, leaving 19 bases between them. The CDR3 consists of 14 residues. Germline assignment: CDR1 DFQATT and CDR2 SNEGSKA (reference sequence). CDR3 coding DNA: TGCAGTGCCCAGCGGCCCGGCGTGACAGGGGAGCTGTTTTTT. Translated: CSAQRPGVTGELFF.

This clonotype was seen ten or more times. The V call is TRBV18, the J call TRBJ1-5; 9 nucleotides match TRBD1. The CDR3 is 14 residues long. The germline gives CDR1 KGHSH, CDR2 LQKENI. Germline trimming cut 4 bases from V and 6 bases from J; bases unmatched to any gene: 4. The CDR3 spells CASSLQGAVQPQHF. The CDR3 DNA reads as TGTGCCAGCTCACTACAGGGGGCCGTTCAGCCCCAGCATTTT.

This clonotype occurred many times. J is TRBJ1-1 and V is TRBV29-1; no clear D. V gave up 3 bases and J gave up 5 bases, with 7 bases separating them. This CDR3 is 11 amino acids long. Germline CDR1 and CDR2: SQVTM and ANQGSEA. For the CDR3, the DNA is TGCAGCGTTGAGGACGGTACTGAAGCTTTCTTT. The encoded protein is CSVEDGTEAFF.

The chain recombines TRBV15 with TRBJ1-1; the D is unclear. CDR3 length: 13 residues. The germline CDR1 and CDR2 sequences are LNHNV and YYDKDF (reference sequence). V lost 5 bases to trimming and J lost 1 base, with 8 bases between them. CDR3 region: CATSPQANTEAFF. The CDR3 DNA sequence: TGTGCCACCAGCCCCCAGGCGAACACTGAAGCTTTCTTT.

This clonotype has at least ten counts. V usage is TRBV12-5 and J usage is TRBJ2-1; D gene ambiguous. Per the germline V gene, CDR1 is LGHNT and CDR2 is FRNRAP. Trimming pared 4 bases from V and 5 bases from J, leaving 21 bases between. CDR3 length equals 17 residues. CDR3 DNA sequence: TGTGCTAGTGGTTCCCCTCTGGCGCTGCCGACCGACAATGAGCAGTTCTTC. Encoded protein: CASGSPLALPTDNEQFF.

This clonotype appeared many times. The gene calls are TRBV11-1 and TRBJ2-5; D is possibly TRBD1 or TRBD2 (5 bases each). Germline CDR1 and CDR2: SGHAT and FQDESV (reference sequence). The ends were cut back, 3 bases at V and 9 bases at J, with 14 bases in the middle. This CDR3 has 13 residues. CDR3 residues: CASSLRDLRAQYF. The CDR3 bases are TGTGCCAGCAGCTTGAGGGACCTCCGGGCCCAGTACTTC. Drawing the rest from reference TRBV11-1 and TRBJ2-5, the complete variable domain is EAEVAQSPRYKITEKSQAVAFWCDPISGHATLYWYRQILGQGPELLVQFQDESVVDDSQLPKDRFSAERLKGVDSTLKIQPAELGDSAMYLCASSLRDLRAQYFGPGTRLLVL.

This clonotype was recorded many times. The CDR3 DNA reads TGTGCCAGCGCCCGGACTAGCGGGACCTACAATGAGCAGTTCTTC. Protein sequence: CASARTSGTYNEQFF. J is TRBJ2-1 and V is TRBV7-2; TRBD2 agrees at 12 bases. V lost 8 bases and J lost 2; bases outside the gene matches: 4. This CDR3 has 15 residues. Germline loops: CDR1 SGHTA, CDR2 FQGNSA.

This clonotype was picked up a small number of times. The chain links TRBV12-5 to TRBJ2-1, with a weak D call TRBD2 (7 bases). CDR3 length: 16 amino acids. CDR1 LGHNT and CDR2 FRNRAP come from the germline V gene. Trimming stripped 1 base from V and 3 bases from J, with 13 bases between. The CDR3 DNA is TGTGCTAGTGGTTTGGATCTGGGAGGGGGCTACAATGAGCAGTTCTTC. Amino acid sequence: CASGLDLGGGYNEQFF.

The chain uses TRBV24-1 and TRBJ1-4; D is ambiguous. The germline CDR1 and CDR2 sequences are KGHDR and SFDVKD. The CDR3 has 14 amino acids. Trimming removed 2 bases from V and 11 bases from J, with 14 bases in between. CDR3 sequence (DNA): TGTGCCACCAGTGATTCCAGGCGGGAGCGGAAACTGTTTTTT. It is translated as CATSDSRRERKLFF.

This clonotype has only a few counts. This may stem from a read error, because a much larger clone lies one nucleotide away. This is likely a read error, given that the CDR3 carries no conserved phenylalanine or tryptophan at its end. The chain recombines TRBV20-1 with TRBJ2-7; 7 nucleotides agree with TRBD1. Unmatched junction bases numbered 11, after V lost 1 base and J lost 5 bases. This CDR3 spans 15 amino acids. Germline CDR1 DFQATT, CDR2 SNEGSKA (reference sequence). The CDR3 sequence: CSARVVRAGGNEQYL. CDR3 nucleotide sequence: TGCAGTGCTAGAGTCGTTAGGGCAGGGGGAAACGAGCAGTACCTC.

This clonotype has just a few counts. CDR3 DNA sequence: TGCAGTGCTAGAAAGACCGCAACTAATGAAAAACTGTTTTTT. Protein sequence: CSARKTATNEKLFF. This sequence joins TRBV20-1 and TRBJ1-4; the D is unclear. The CDR3 consists of 14 residues. The ends were cut back, 2 bases at V and 0 bases at J, with 7 bases in the middle. Looked up from germline, CDR1 is DFQATT and CDR2 is SNEGSKA (reference sequence).

V is TRBV19 and J is TRBJ2-7; TRBD2 matches 8 bases. Germline V gives CDR1 LNHDA, CDR2 SQIVND (reference sequence). Trimming took 4 bases from V and 5 from J; bases not matched to a gene: 16. The CDR3 totals 17 residues. Here the CDR3 DNA reads TGTGCCAGTAGTACGGTGCCGGGACTAGGTGCCCCCCACGAGCAGTACTTC. This gives the protein CASSTVPGLGAPHEQYF.